Shown below are 18 T cell receptor beta chains from a single sample sequenced in a study of blood T cells in healthy people across ages. Through a sample-barcoded 5' primer and a J-beta primer mix, a second PCR was run for roughly 7 to 11 cycles. TCRdb reanalysed the 5' RACE reads using MiXCR and keeps one entry per CDR3 protein. The sample holds about 400,000 distinct CDR3 sequences, 52% seen once. Sample: blood. Receptor source: a man aged 60 to 75 in good health.

This clonotype was detected only a few times. The CDR3, as DNA: TGTGCCAGCAGGACCCCGGGACTAGCGGGAGGGGGCGAGCAGTACTTC. Its protein is CASRTPGLAGGGEQYF. V is TRBV7-2 and J is TRBJ2-1; 16 bases fit TRBD2. The assigned J gene may be wrong: the sequence end matches TRBJ2-7 better. Germline CDR1 is SGHTA and CDR2 is FQGNSA. The CDR3 loop spans 16 amino acids.

This clonotype was detected only a few times. The chain uses TRBV15 and TRBJ2-3; perhaps TRBD2 as D (5 bases). Germline CDR1 LNHNV, CDR2 YYDKDF (reference sequence). This CDR3 comprises 15 residues. V lost 0 bases and J 1 base, leaving 8 bases between the germline ends. The CDR3 protein is CATSRDYGGTDTQYF. The DNA for the CDR3 is TGTGCCACCAGCAGAGATTACGGGGGCACAGATACGCAGTATTTT.

This chain connects TRBV5-1 to TRBJ2-7, with D tentatively TRBD2 (5 bases). V lost 5 bases, J lost 5 bases, and 23 bases lay in between. The CDR3 sequence is 16 residues long. The germline V gene has CDR1 SGHRS and CDR2 YFSETQ. CDR3 DNA: TGCGCCAGCAGTCTCGCCCCCCGGGGTTTTCGTAACGAGCAGTACTTC. This encodes CASSLAPRGFRNEQYF. Full variable domain (outside the CDR3, taken from reference TRBV5-1 and TRBJ2-7): KAGVTQTPRYLIKTRGQQVTLSCSPISGHRSVSWYQQTPGQGLQFLFEYFSETQRNKGNFPGRFSGRQFSNSRSEMNVSTLELGDSALYLCASSLAPRGFRNEQYFGPGTRLTVT.

The sample holds a few counts of this clonotype. In DNA, the CDR3 is TGTGCCAGCAGATCGCCAGGGGGGGCAAGGAATGAGCAGTTCTTC. Translation gives CASRSPGGARNEQFF. The chain employs TRBV6-5 and TRBJ2-1; the D gene could be TRBD1 or TRBD2 (7 bases each). V lost 6 bases to trimming and J lost 7 bases, with 19 bases between them. The CDR3 covers 15 residues. The germline V gene has CDR1 MNHEY and CDR2 SVGAGI.

The gene calls are TRBV20-1 and TRBJ2-7; 9 bases map to TRBD2. The CDR3 covers 14 residues. The V segment lost 3 bases and the J segment 10 bases; nucleotides outside the gene matches: 13. The V gene's germline CDR1 is DFQATT and CDR2 SNEGSKA (reference sequence). CDR3 sequence: CSARLAGWDTAQYF. The DNA of the CDR3 is TGCAGTGCTAGGCTAGCGGGATGGGATACGGCCCAGTACTTC.

For the CDR3, the DNA is TGTGCCAGCAGACCCGGGACAATTTACTACGAGCAGTACTTC. Residues: CASRPGTIYYEQYF. This chain joins TRBV28 and TRBJ2-7, with D possibly matching TRBD1 (6 bases). The ends were cut back, 6 bases at V and 3 bases at J, with 15 bases in the middle. This CDR3 contains 14 residues. Germline-derived CDR1 and CDR2 are MDHEN and SYDVKM.

This chain joins TRBV12-3 or TRBV12-4 and TRBJ2-6, with D unclear. There are 14 residues in the CDR3. The V and J ends lost 5 bases and 3 bases respectively, with 8 bases between them. This CDR3 reads CASSRKGGANVLTF. The CDR3 DNA is TGTGCCAGCAGTCGAAAGGGTGGGGCCAACGTCCTGACTTTC.

The rearrangement joins TRBV12-3 or TRBV12-4 to TRBJ2-5, with TRBD1 identical over 9 bases. V gave up 5 bases and J gave up 3 bases; unmatched junction bases: 1. The CDR3 contains 13 residues. The CDR3 DNA follows: TGTGCCAGCAGTCGGACAGGGGAAGAGACCCAGTACTTC. This sequence encodes CASSRTGEETQYF.

Worth noting for this clonotype: A read error may account for a junction end that differs from germline. This chain joins TRBV11-2 and TRBJ2-7; perhaps TRBD2 as D (6 bases). This CDR3 has 14 amino acids. Germline-derived CDR1 and CDR2 are SGHAT and FQNNGV. The CDR3 DNA reads TGTGCCAGCAGCTTTGGGGAGGCCTCCTACGAGCGGTACTTC. It translates to CASSFGEASYERYF.

V gene TRBV5-1 combines with J gene TRBJ2-5; 9 bases fit TRBD1. There are 16 residues in the CDR3. V shed 4 bases and J 1 base; nucleotides not matched to a gene: 8. Germline V lookup: CDR1 SGHRS, CDR2 YFSETQ. The CDR3 region has the DNA TGCGCCAGCAGCGACGGCGTGACAGGGGGCCAAGAGACCCAGTACTTC. Residues: CASSDGVTGGQETQYF. The full variable domain, completed using reference TRBV5-1 and TRBJ2-5, is KAGVTQTPRYLIKTRGQQVTLSCSPISGHRSVSWYQQTPGQGLQFLFEYFSETQRNKGNFPGRFSGRQFSNSRSEMNVSTLELGDSALYLCASSDGVTGGQETQYFGPGTRLLVL.

As to this clonotype: A read error may be the cause here, since a much bigger clone is one base away. V gene TRBV10-3 combines with J gene TRBJ2-5; TRBD2 agrees at 8 bases. The germline V gene encodes CDR1 ENHRY and CDR2 SYGVKD. This CDR3 comprises 16 residues. CDR3 bases: TGTGCCGTCAGTGATCCTTCCGGGGGGGCCTTAGAGACCCAGTACTTC. Translation gives CAVSDPSGGALETQYF.

The V gene is TRBV7-9, the J gene TRBJ2-5; tentatively, D is TRBD1 (5 bases). V lost 5 bases and J 0 bases, leaving 10 bases between the germline ends. This CDR3 contains 14 residues. Per germline, CDR1 SEHNR and CDR2 FQNEAQ (reference sequence). The CDR3 region is CASSPGRDQETQYF. In nucleotides, the CDR3 is TGTGCCAGCAGCCCCGGCAGGGACCAAGAGACCCAGTACTTC.

This clonotype was detected only a few times. This chain uses TRBV20-1 with TRBJ2-3; TRBD2 aligns across 13 bases. The CDR3 is made up of 16 amino acids. J lost 2 bases, V lost 5 bases, and 7 bases had no gene match. CDR1 DFQATT and CDR2 SNEGSKA come from the germline V gene (reference sequence). The CDR3 DNA follows: TGCAGTGCTGGACGGACTAGCGGGAGTTTCACAGATACGCAGTATTTT. Translation: CSAGRTSGSFTDTQYF.

This clonotype was seen more than once but under ten times. This chain connects TRBV7-9 to TRBJ2-1; 8 bases match TRBD1. CDR1 SEHNR and CDR2 FQNEAQ come from the germline V gene (reference sequence). This CDR3 is 15 amino acids long. The J segment lost 5 bases and the V segment lost 4 bases, leaving 7 bases of the junction unmatched. The CDR3 is CASSSLDRAHNEQFF. In nucleotides, the CDR3 is TGTGCCAGCAGCTCCTTGGACAGGGCCCACAATGAGCAGTTCTTC.

This clonotype was detected once. The chain couples TRBV20-1 to TRBJ2-7, with 10 nucleotides matching TRBD1. The assigned J gene may be wrong: the sequence end matches TRBJ2-5 better. The CDR3 runs to 14 residues. From germline, CDR1 is DFQATT and CDR2 SNEGSKA (reference sequence). DNA for the CDR3: TGCAGTGCAATGGACAGGGGGGGGTGGGAGACCCAGTACTTC. Translating gives CSAMDRGGWETQYF.

The chain is built from TRBV20-1 and TRBJ2-7; TRBD2 matches 13 bases. This CDR3 is 16 amino acids long. The germline CDR1 and CDR2 sequences are DFQATT and SNEGSKA (reference sequence). After removal of 3 bases from V and 3 bases from J, the junction contained 8 bases not matched to a gene. CDR3 DNA: TGCAGTGCTAGTACTAGCGGGGGGGATTCAGACTACGAGCAGTACTTC. This codes for CSASTSGGDSDYEQYF.

There are a few counts of this clonotype. The V and J genes are TRBV12-3 or TRBV12-4 and TRBJ1-6; TRBD1 aligns across 8 bases. This CDR3 contains 18 residues. Trimming took 0 bases from V and 10 from J; bases not matched to a gene: 14. The CDR3 loop reads CASSLATINRDRWSPLHF. CDR3 DNA: TGTGCCAGCAGTTTAGCAACAATAAACAGGGACAGGTGGTCACCCCTCCACTTT.

This clonotype was observed a few times. The rearrangement uses TRBV7-2 and TRBJ2-7; maybe TRBD1 (5 bases). The germline V gene has CDR1 SGHTA and CDR2 FQGNSA. The CDR3 loop spans 14 amino acids. With 3 bases removed from V and 6 bases from J, the gap between germline ends came to 15 bases. The CDR3 coding sequence is TGTGCCAGCAGCTTTAGGGGTCAACTGGGCGAGCAGTACTTC. Translated, it gives CASSFRGQLGEQYF.